The 2 T cell receptor beta chains reported below all come from one sample, sequenced in a study of spatial heterogeneity in lung cancer. General observations from the study: Counts of expanded intratumoral alpha and beta TCRs tracked tumor mutation counts.

MiXCR, applied by TCRdb to the 5' RACE reads, yields one record per CDR3 protein. The sample consists of 13,000 to 15,000 distinct CDR3 sequences, about 4.5% of them appearing once. The antigens these receptors bind are not known. Time point meaning: sample taken at primary tumor resection. The material was lung tumor tissue, obtained at surgery. These receptors were collected from a female donor with early-stage non-small cell lung cancer.

Many counts were recorded for this clonotype. The chain couples TRBV6-5 to TRBJ1-5; D perhaps matches TRBD1 (6 bases). V lost 6 bases to trimming and J lost 3 bases, with 9 bases between them. The germline V gene encodes CDR1 MNHEY and CDR2 SVGAGI. The CDR3 has 13 residues. Written as DNA, the CDR3 is TGTGCCAGCAGCTACAGGGCCAATCAGCCCCAGCATTTT. Residues: CASSYRANQPQHF.

This clonotype counts as medium-sized. This chain joins TRBV7-2 and TRBJ2-3; either TRBD1 or TRBD2 may supply D (5 bases each). The CDR3 has 12 amino acids. V shed 5 bases and J shed 8 bases, with 11 bases lying between them. Germline V gene data show CDR1 as SGHTA and CDR2 as FQGNSA. Here the CDR3 reads CASSRPGGTQYF. CDR3 coding DNA: TGTGCCAGCAGCCGTCCTGGGGGTACGCAGTATTTT.